This entry lists 17 T cell receptor beta chains sequenced from one sample in a study of cytomegalovirus exposure and HLA in healthy donors. Using immunoSEQ multiplex PCR, the repertoire was profiled, and TCRdb retains in-frame clones only, with some absent. This table holds roughly 150,000 clones, 88% found once. Input material: PBMCs. These receptors were taken from a man between 18 and 29 years old in good health and CMV-seronegative.

This chain connects TRBV5-6 to TRBJ2-7, with 9 bases identical to TRBD1. From germline, CDR1 is SGHDT and CDR2 YYEEEE. The CDR3 runs 15 residues. J gave up 3 bases and V 4 bases, and 8 bases lay outside the gene matches. DNA for the CDR3: TGTGCCAGCAGCCCCGCGACAGGGGGGAACTACGAGCAGTACGTC. Amino acid sequence: CASSPATGGNYEQYV.

The chain carries TRBV6-5 and TRBJ2-7; possibly TRBD1 for D (6 bases). Trimming left V 8 bases short and J 2 bases short, with 10 bases between. Germline CDR1 is MNHEY and CDR2 is SVGAGI. This CDR3 has 12 residues. CDR3 region: CASGGAAYEQYF. The CDR3 DNA sequence: TGTGCCAGCGGGGGCGCCGCCTACGAGCAGTACTTC.

The rearrangement uses TRBV7-2 and TRBJ2-5; maybe TRBD2 (6 bases). Germline assignment: CDR1 SGHTA and CDR2 FQGNSA. There are 16 residues in the CDR3. Between the trimmed V and J ends, which lost 1 base and 2 bases, there was a span of 14 bases. The CDR3 loop reads CASSLVGAGPQETQYF. In DNA, the CDR3 is TGTGCCAGCAGCTTAGTAGGGGCGGGGCCTCAAGAGACCCAGTACTTC.

The chain uses TRBV13 and TRBJ2-1; TRBD1 matches at 9 bases. V lost 1 base to trimming and J lost 6 bases; unmatched junction nucleotides: 7. There are 16 residues in the CDR3. CDR1 and CDR2 (germline): PRHDT, FYEKMQ (reference sequence). The CDR3: CASSLAPGTGPNEQFF. DNA for the CDR3: TGTGCCAGCAGCTTAGCACCCGGGACAGGGCCCAATGAGCAGTTCTTC.

The chain is built from TRBV5-1 and TRBJ1-1, with 7 nucleotides matching TRBD1. The V segment lost 4 bases and the J segment 1 base; nucleotides outside the gene matches: 7. CDR3 length: 15 amino acids. Germline CDR1 reads SGHRS; CDR2 reads YFSETQ. Here the CDR3 reads CASSRVGGGNTEAFF. CDR3 bases: TGCGCCAGCAGCCGTGTAGGGGGCGGGAACACTGAAGCTTTCTTT.

J is TRBJ2-1 and V is TRBV6-6, with 10 nucleotides matching TRBD2. Per the germline V gene, CDR1 is MNHNY and CDR2 is SVGAGI (reference sequence). Unmatched junction bases numbered 2, after V lost 5 bases and J lost 1 base. CDR3 size: 15 residues. The CDR3 spells CASSPAGGSYNEQFF. CDR3 in DNA: TGTGCCAGCAGTCCAGCGGGGGGGTCCTACAATGAGCAGTTCTTC.

This clone was seen only once. The rearrangement joins TRBV29-1 to TRBJ2-1; 8 bases match TRBD2. V shed 5 bases and J 5 bases; nucleotides not matched to a gene: 8. Germline CDR1 is SQVTM and CDR2 is ANQGSEA. The CDR3 is 14 residues long. The CDR3 is CSVLKRERNNEQFF. CDR3 in DNA: TGCAGCGTTCTCAAGCGGGAGAGGAACAATGAGCAGTTCTTC.

This clone has only a few counts. This rearrangement joins TRBV7-6 to TRBJ1-1, with 7 nucleotides matching TRBD1. In germline, CDR1 is SGHVS, CDR2 FNYEAQ. This CDR3 is 16 amino acids long. With 5 bases clipped from V and 1 base from J, the junction kept 10 bases outside the gene matches. The CDR3 nucleotides are TGTGCCAGCAGCCCGACGACAGGGAGGCGGAACACTGAAGCTTTCTTT. It is translated as CASSPTTGRRNTEAFF.

CDR3 loop: CASSLVLAGGADTQYF. DNA for the CDR3: TGTGCCAGCAGCTTAGTACTAGCGGGAGGTGCAGATACGCAGTATTTT. The chain recombines TRBV7-6 with TRBJ2-3; 12 bases agree with TRBD2. Losses at the gene ends were 1 base for V and 4 bases for J; bases not matched to a gene: 3. The germline gives CDR1 SGHVS, CDR2 FNYEAQ. The CDR3 is 16 amino acids.

The V gene is TRBV5-4, the J gene TRBJ2-1, with 12 bases matching TRBD2. Germline-derived CDR1 and CDR2 are SGHNT and YYREEE (reference sequence). The CDR3 length is 15 residues. V was clipped by 4 bases and J by 7 bases; unmatched bases: 6. Here the CDR3 reads CASSLAGGSENEQFF. DNA for the CDR3: TGTGCCAGCAGCCTAGCGGGAGGGTCTGAAAATGAGCAGTTCTTC.

The chain employs TRBV28 and TRBJ1-5; D may be TRBD1 (6 bases). The germline V gene has CDR1 MDHEN and CDR2 SYDVKM. The CDR3 spans 14 residues. V was shortened by 3 bases and J by 11 bases, with 17 bases between the two germline ends. The CDR3 here is CASSFRGGRLAQHF. The CDR3 DNA follows: TGTGCCAGCAGTTTTAGAGGGGGTAGGTTGGCCCAGCATTTT. Looking up the rest from reference TRBV28 and TRBJ1-5 gives the full variable domain: DVKVTQSSRYLVKRTGEKVFLECVQDMDHENMFWYRQDPGLGLRLIYFSYDVKMKEKGDIPEGYSVSREKKERFSLILESASTNQTSMYLCASSFRGGRLAQHFGDGTRLSIL.

This sequence joins TRBV4-1 and TRBJ1-3, with D tentatively TRBD1 (5 bases). Trimming cost V 0 bases and J 2 bases, with 8 bases left between them. The CDR3 loop spans 15 amino acids. The germline V gene has CDR1 MGHRA and CDR2 YSYEKL. In DNA form, the CDR3 reads TGCGCCAGCAGCCAAGATTCGGGGGCTGGAAACACCATATATTTT. This translates into CASSQDSGAGNTIYF.

The CDR3 nucleotides read TGTGCCAGCAGCCACTCTGGGGCCAACGTCCTGACTTTC. It encodes CASSHSGANVLTF. This chain links TRBV27 with TRBJ2-6; D gene unclear. V gave up 6 bases and J gave up 0 bases, with 3 bases separating them. The CDR3 runs 13 residues. CDR1 is MNHEY and CDR2 is SMNVEV in the germline V gene (reference sequence).

This clone was picked up one time. Distinct nucleotide sequences in the sample also encode this CDR3. The chain employs TRBV19 and TRBJ2-1, with unresolved D. The V end was cut by 1 base, the J end by 4 bases, with 8 bases between. Germline V gives CDR1 LNHDA, CDR2 SQIVND (reference sequence). The CDR3 consists of 14 residues. Here the CDR3 DNA reads TGTGCCAGTAGTATAGGGAGCTCATACAATGAGCAGTTCTTC. Its translation: CASSIGSSYNEQFF.

The CDR3 is CASSHRGQTYNSPLHF. CDR3 coding DNA: TGTGCCAGCAGCCACAGGGGGCAGACCTATAATTCACCCCTCCACTTT. V gene TRBV4-2 combines with J gene TRBJ1-6; 8 nucleotides line up with TRBD1. The CDR3 is made up of 16 amino acids. V was pared by 3 bases and J by 2 bases, with 3 bases of the junction left unmatched. CDR1 and CDR2 (germline): LGHNA, YNFKEQ.

On this clone: At one of its ends the junction is not consistent with the germline gene, which may arise from a read error. The rearrangement uses TRBV5-1 and TRBJ2-3; possibly TRBD1 for D (6 bases). The CDR3 is 13 amino acids. The germline V gene encodes CDR1 SGHRS and CDR2 YFSETQ. In DNA, the CDR3 is TGCGCCAGCAGCCCCAGGACAGAAGATTCGCAGTATTTT. This encodes CASSPRTEDSQYF.

This sequence joins TRBV4-1 and TRBJ2-7, with 8 bases fitting TRBD2. In germline, CDR1 is MGHRA, CDR2 YSYEKL. The CDR3 is made up of 19 amino acids. V shed 4 bases and J 1 base; nucleotides not matched to a gene: 18. The CDR3 coding sequence is TGCGCCAGCAGCCCAAGGAGCCATGCGGCGGGAGGTCAGTCCTACGAGCAGTACTTC. Its translation: CASSPRSHAAGGQSYEQYF.